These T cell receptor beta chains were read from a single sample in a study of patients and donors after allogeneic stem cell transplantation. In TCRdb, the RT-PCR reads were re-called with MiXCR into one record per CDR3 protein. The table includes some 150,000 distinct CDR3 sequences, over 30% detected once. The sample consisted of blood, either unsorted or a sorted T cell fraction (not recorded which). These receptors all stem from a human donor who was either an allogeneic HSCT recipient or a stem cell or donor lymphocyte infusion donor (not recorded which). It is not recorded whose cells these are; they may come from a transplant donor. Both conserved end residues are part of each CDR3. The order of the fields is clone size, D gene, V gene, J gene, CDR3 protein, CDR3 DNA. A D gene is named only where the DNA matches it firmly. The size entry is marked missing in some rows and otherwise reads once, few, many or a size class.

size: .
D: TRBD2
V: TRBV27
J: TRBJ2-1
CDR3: CASSFGLAGGNNEQFF
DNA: TGTGCCAGCAGTTTCGGACTAGCGGGGGGAAACAATGAGCAGTTCTTC

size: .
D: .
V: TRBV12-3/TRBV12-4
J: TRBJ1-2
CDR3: CASSLTTGYGYTF
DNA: TGTGCCAGCAGTTTAACTACAGGATATGGCTACACCTTC

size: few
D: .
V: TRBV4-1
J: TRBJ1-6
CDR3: CASSQDLMHRADINSPLHF
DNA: TGCGCCAGCAGCCAAGATCTTATGCACCGGGCCGATATTAATTCACCCCTCCACTTT

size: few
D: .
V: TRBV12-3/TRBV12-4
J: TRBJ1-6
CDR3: CASARGPYNSPLHF
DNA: TGTGCCAGCGCCAGGGGCCCCTATAATTCACCCCTCCACTTT

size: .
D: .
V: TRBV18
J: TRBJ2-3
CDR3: CASSPRSASSTDTQYF
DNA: TGTGCCAGCTCACCAAGGTCAGCCTCTAGCACAGATACGCAGTATTTT

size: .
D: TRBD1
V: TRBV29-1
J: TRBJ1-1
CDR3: CSVNRGMNTEAFF
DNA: TGCAGCGTCAACAGGGGAATGAACACTGAAGCTTTCTTT

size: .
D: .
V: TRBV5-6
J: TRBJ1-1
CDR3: CASSPSPGRNTEAFF
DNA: TGTGCCAGCAGCCCCTCTCCGGGACGGAACACTGAAGCTTTCTTT

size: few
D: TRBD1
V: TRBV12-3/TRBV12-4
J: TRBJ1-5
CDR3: CASSPDRINSNQPQHF
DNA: TGTGCCAGCAGTCCGGACAGGATAAATAGCAATCAGCCCCAGCATTTT

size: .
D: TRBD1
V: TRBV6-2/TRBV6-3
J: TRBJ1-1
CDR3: CASGTQGMNTEAFF
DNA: TGTGCCAGCGGAACACAGGGGATGAACACTGAAGCTTTCTTT

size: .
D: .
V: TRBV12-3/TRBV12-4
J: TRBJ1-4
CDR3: CASSTNWGLGEKLFF
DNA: TGTGCCAGCAGTACAAACTGGGGGCTAGGGGAAAAACTGTTTTTT

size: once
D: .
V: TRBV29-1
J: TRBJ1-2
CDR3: CSVEGDGYTF
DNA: TGCAGCGTTGAGGGCGATGGCTACACCTTC

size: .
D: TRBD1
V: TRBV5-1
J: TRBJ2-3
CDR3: CASSRDSTSTDTQYF
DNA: TGCGCCAGCAGCCGGGACAGTACTAGCACAGATACGCAGTATTTT

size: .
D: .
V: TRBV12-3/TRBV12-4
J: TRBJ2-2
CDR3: CASGFYTGELFF
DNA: TGTGCCAGCGGGTTTTATACCGGGGAGCTGTTTTTT

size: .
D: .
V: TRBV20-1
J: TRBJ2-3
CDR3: CSARRLAGPDTQYF
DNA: TGCAGTGCTAGAAGGCTAGCCGGGCCAGATACGCAGTATTTT

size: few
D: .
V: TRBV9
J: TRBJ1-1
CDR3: CASSRGTSEAFF
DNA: TGTGCCAGCTCTCGGGGAACAAGTGAAGCTTTCTTT

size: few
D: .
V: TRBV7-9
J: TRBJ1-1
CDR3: CASSFWTPNDEAFF
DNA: TGTGCCAGCAGCTTCTGGACCCCGAACGATGAAGCTTTCTTT

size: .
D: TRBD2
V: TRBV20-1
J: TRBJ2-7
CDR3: CSSRRGGLEQYF
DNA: TGCAGTTCTAGGCGGGGGGGCCTCGAGCAGTACTTC

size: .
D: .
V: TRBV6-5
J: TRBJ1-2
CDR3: CASSYSRAGNYGYTF
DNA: TGTGCCAGCAGTTACTCGAGGGCAGGGAACTATGGCTACACCTTC

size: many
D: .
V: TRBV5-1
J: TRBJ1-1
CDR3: CASSPGSWRNTEAFF
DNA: TGCGCCAGCAGCCCAGGGTCTTGGAGAAACACTGAAGCTTTCTTT

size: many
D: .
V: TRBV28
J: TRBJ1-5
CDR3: CASSLRGQPQHF
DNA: TGTGCCAGCAGTTTAAGGGGGCAGCCCCAGCATTTT

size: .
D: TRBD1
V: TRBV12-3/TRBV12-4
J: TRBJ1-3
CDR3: CASSSRDREGTGNTIYF
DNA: TGTGCCAGCAGTTCAAGGGACAGGGAAGGAACTGGAAACACCATATATTTT

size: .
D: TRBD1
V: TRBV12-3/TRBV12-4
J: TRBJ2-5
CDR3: CASSRQGWGETQYF
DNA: TGTGCCAGCAGTAGACAGGGGTGGGGAGAGACCCAGTACTTC